Described below is a single T cell receptor (beta chain) sequence and its context. Its antigen is currently unknown. The data are from a study of cytomegalovirus exposure and HLA in healthy donors. Findings and caveats of the study: A later analysis showed TCR association rates differing by HLA locus, peaking at DRB1 and lowest at HLA-C.

Both 60 Vbeta primers and 13 Jbeta primers went into the PCR. TCRdb's copy holds only in-frame clones and misses some; the assay was immunoSEQ multiplex PCR. The table lists more than 100,000 clones, approximately 77% of them singletons. Per germline, CDR1 MNHEY and CDR2 SVGAGI. The CDR3 extends over 15 amino acids. With 2 bases clipped from V and 6 bases from J, the junction kept 6 bases outside the gene matches. This TCR came from a woman aged 55-70 years in good health and CMV-seronegative. The sequenced material came from PBMCs. The gene calls are TRBV6-5 and TRBJ2-1, with 8 nucleotides matching TRBD2. The CDR3 region has the DNA TGTGCCAGCAGTTACCACGGGGGGGCCTCCAATGAGCAGTTCTTC. Protein sequence: CASSYHGGASNEQFF.